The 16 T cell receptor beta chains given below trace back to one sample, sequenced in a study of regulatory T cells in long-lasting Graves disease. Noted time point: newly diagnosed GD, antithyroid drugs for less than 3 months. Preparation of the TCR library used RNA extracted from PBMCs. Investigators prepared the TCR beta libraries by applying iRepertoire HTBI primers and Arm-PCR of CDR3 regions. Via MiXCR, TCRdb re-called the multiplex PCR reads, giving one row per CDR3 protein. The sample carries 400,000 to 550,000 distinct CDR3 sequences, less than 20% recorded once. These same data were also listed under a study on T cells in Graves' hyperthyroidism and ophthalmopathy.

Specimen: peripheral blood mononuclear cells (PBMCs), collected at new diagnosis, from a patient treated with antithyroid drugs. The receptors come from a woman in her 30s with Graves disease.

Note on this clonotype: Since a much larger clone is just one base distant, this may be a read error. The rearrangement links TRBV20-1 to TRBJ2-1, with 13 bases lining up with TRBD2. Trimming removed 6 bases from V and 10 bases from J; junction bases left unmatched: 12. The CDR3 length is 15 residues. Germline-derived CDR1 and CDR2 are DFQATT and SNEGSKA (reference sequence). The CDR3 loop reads CSAKLAGGPKAEQFF. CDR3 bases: TGCAGTGCGAAACTAGCGGGAGGGCCTAAGGCCGAGCAGTTCTTC.

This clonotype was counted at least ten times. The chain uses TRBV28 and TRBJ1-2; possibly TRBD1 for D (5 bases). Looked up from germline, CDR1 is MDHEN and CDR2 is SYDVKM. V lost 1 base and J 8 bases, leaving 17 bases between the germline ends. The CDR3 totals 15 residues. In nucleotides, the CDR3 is TGTGCCAGCAGTTTATTGGCAGGGTTGTTAGACGGCTACACCTTC. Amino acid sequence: CASSLLAGLLDGYTF.

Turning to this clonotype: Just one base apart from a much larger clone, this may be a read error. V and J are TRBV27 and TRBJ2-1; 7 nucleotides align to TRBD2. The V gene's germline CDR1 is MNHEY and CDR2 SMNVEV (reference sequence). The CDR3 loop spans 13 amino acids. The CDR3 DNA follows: TGTGCCGGCAGTGTGCGGGGGTACAATGAGCAGTTCTTC. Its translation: CAGSVRGYNEQFF.

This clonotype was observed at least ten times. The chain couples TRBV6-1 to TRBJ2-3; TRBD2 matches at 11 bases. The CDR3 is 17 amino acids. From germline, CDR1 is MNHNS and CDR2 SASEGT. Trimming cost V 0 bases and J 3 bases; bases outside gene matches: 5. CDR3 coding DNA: TGTGCCAGCAGTGAAGCGAGACTAGCGGGATTGACAGATACGCAGTATTTT. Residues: CASSEARLAGLTDTQYF.

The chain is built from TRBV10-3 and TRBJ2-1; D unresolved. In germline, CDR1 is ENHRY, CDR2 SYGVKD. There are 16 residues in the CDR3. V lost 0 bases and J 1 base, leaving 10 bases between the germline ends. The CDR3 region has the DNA TGTGCCATCAGTGAGTCTGCTGCTTTATCCTACAATGAGCAGTTCTTC. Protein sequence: CAISESAALSYNEQFF.

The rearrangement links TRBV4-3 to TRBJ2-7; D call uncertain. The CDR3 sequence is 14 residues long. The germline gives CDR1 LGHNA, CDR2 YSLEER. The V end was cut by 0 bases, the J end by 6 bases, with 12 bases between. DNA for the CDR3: TGCGCCAGCAGCCAAGATTGGAGCCAGCCCGAGCAGTACTTC. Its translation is CASSQDWSQPEQYF.

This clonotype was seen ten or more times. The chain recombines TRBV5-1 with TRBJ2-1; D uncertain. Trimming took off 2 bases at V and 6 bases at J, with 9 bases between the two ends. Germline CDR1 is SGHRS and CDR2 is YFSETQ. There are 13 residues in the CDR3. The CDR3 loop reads CASSFWPTNEQFF. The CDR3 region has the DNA TGCGCCAGCAGCTTCTGGCCGACCAATGAGCAGTTCTTC.

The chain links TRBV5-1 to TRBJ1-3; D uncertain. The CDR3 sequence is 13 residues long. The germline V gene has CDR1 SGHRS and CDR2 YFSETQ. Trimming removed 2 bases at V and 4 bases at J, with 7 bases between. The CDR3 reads CASSFGRGNTIYF. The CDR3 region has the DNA TGCGCCAGCAGCTTCGGACGGGGAAACACCATATATTTT.

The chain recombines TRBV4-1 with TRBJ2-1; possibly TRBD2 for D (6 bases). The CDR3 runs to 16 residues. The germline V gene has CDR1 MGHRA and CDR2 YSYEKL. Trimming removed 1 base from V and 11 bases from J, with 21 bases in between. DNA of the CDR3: TGCGCCAGCAGCCAAGCTCCTGGACTACCGTTGGCTAAGCAGTTCTTC. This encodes CASSQAPGLPLAKQFF.

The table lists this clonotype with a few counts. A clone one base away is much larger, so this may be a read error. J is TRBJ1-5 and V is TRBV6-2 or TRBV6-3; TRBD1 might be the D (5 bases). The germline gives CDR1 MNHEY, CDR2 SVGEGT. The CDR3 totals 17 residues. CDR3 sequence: CVSRPWTGLGGNQPQHF. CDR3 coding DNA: TGTGTCAGCAGACCCTGGACGGGACTAGGCGGCAATCAGCCCCAGCATTTT.

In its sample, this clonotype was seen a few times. This chain's CDR3 is CATPVHRGVSAFF. CDR3 DNA sequence: TGTGCCACCCCGGTCCACCGAGGGGTTTCAGCTTTCTTT. This chain connects TRBV19 to TRBJ1-1; TRBD1 might be the D (5 bases). The V end was cut by 10 bases, the J end by 10 bases, with 22 bases between. Germline CDR1 and CDR2: LNHDA and SQIVND (reference sequence). CDR3 length equals 13 residues.

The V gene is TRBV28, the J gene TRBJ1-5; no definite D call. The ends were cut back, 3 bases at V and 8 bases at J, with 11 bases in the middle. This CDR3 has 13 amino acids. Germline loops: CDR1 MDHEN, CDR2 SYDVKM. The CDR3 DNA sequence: TGTGCCAGCAGTTTGCCCCGTCGGGAGCCCCAGCATTTT. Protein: CASSLPRREPQHF.

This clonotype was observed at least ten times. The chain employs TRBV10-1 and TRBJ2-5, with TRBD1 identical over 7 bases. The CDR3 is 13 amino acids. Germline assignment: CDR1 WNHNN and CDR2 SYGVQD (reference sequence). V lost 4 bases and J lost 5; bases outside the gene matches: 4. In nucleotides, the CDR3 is TGCGCCAGCAGTGGGGGACAGTTCGAGACCCAGTACTTC. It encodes CASSGGQFETQYF.

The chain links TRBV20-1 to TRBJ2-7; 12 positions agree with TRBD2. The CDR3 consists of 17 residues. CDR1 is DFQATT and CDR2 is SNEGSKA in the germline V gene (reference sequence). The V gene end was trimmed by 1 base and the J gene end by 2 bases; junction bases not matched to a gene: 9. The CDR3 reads CSARALGLAGTTYEQYF. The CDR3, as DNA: TGCAGTGCTAGAGCCCTTGGACTAGCGGGAACAACCTACGAGCAGTACTTC.

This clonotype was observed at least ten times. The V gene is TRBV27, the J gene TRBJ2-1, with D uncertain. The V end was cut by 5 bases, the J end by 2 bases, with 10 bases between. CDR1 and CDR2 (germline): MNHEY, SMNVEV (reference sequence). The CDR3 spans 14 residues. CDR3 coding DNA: TGTGCCAGCAGTATCGGACGAGCCTACAATGAGCAGTTCTTC. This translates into CASSIGRAYNEQFF.

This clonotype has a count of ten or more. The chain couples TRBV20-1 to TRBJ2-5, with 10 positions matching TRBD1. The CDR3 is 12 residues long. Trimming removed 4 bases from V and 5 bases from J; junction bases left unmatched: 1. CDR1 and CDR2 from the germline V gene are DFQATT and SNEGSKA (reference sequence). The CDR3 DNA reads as TGCAGTGCTACGGGACAGGGGGAGACCCAGTACTTC. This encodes CSATGQGETQYF.